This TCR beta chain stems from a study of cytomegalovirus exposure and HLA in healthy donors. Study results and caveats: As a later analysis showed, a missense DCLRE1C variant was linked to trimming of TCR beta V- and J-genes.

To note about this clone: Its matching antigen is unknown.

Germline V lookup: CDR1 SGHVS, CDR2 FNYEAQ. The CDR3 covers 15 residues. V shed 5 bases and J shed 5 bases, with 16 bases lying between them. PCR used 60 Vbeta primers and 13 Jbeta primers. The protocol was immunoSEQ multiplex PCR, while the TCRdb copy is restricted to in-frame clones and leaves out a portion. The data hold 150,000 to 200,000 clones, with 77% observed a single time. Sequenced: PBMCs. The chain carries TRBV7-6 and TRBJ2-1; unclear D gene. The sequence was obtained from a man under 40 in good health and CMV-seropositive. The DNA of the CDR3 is TGTGCCAGCAGCCCCCTGAGGATAACGAACAATGAGCAGTTCTTC. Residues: CASSPLRITNNEQFF.